The 32 T cell receptor beta chains below come from one sample, sequenced in a study of T cells in Graves' hyperthyroidism and ophthalmopathy. Regions amplified from RNA transcripts were the TCR beta CDR3 regions. TCR CDR3 underwent first-round RT-PCR with the HTBI primer set. In TCRdb, the multiplex PCR reads were re-called with MiXCR into one record per CDR3 protein. The table has a few hundred thousand distinct CDR3 sequences, 15% to 20% seen once; the top ten hold 25% to 30%. The specimen sequenced was blood. These receptors all stem from a woman in her twenties or thirties with Graves' ophthalmopathy.

This clonotype occurred many times. CDR3: CASSPHQHLNTEAFF. The CDR3 nucleotides read TGTGCCAGCAGTCCACATCAACATCTCAACACTGAAGCTTTCTTT. This rearrangement joins TRBV6-2 or TRBV6-3 to TRBJ1-1, with D unclear. Trimming took 5 bases from V and 2 from J, leaving 15 bases between them. The CDR3 has 15 amino acids. CDR1 is MNHEY, CDR2 SVGEGT, per germline.

The chain links TRBV6-2 or TRBV6-3 to TRBJ1-2, with 8 bases matching TRBD1. CDR1 is MNHEY, CDR2 SVGEGT, per germline. The CDR3 is 15 amino acids. V lost 0 bases, J lost 6 bases, and 6 bases stayed unmatched. This CDR3 reads CASSYSGRGLDGYTF. CDR3 nucleotides: TGTGCCAGCAGTTACTCCGGCAGGGGGCTGGATGGCTACACCTTC.

This clonotype was counted at least ten times. Here the CDR3 DNA reads TGTGCCGGGGGGGTGAACGCTAGCACAGATACGCAGTATTTT. This sequence encodes CAGGVNASTDTQYF. This chain links TRBV12-3 or TRBV12-4 with TRBJ2-3; TRBD2 matches at 7 bases. V trimming: 11 bases; J trimming: 0 bases; junction bases outside the gene matches: 8. There are 14 residues in the CDR3.

In this sample, this clonotype turned up many times. CDR3 sequence: CSARSLQEYSNQPQHF. The CDR3 DNA sequence: TGCAGTGCTAGATCGCTACAGGAGTATAGCAATCAGCCCCAGCATTTT. The gene calls are TRBV20-1 and TRBJ1-5, with D maybe TRBD1 (5 bases). The V and J ends lost 2 bases and 0 bases respectively, with 14 bases between them. From germline, CDR1 is DFQATT and CDR2 SNEGSKA (reference sequence). The CDR3 runs 16 residues.

This clonotype has at least ten counts. This chain uses TRBV20-1 with TRBJ2-3, with a possible D match to TRBD1 (5 bases). This CDR3 region has 15 residues. V dropped 1 base and J dropped 4 bases, with 15 bases sitting between them. Germline assignment: CDR1 DFQATT and CDR2 SNEGSKA (reference sequence). CDR3 residues: CSARGSRIGADTQYF. In DNA form, the CDR3 reads TGCAGTGCTAGAGGGTCCCGGATAGGGGCAGATACGCAGTATTTT.

This clonotype was observed a handful of times. The chain employs TRBV20-1 and TRBJ2-2; 11 bases match TRBD2. The germline V gene encodes CDR1 DFQATT and CDR2 SNEGSKA (reference sequence). CDR3 length equals 16 residues. The V gene end was trimmed by 5 bases and the J gene end by 2 bases; junction bases not matched to a gene: 7. CDR3 loop: CSALGLAVNNTGELFF. The CDR3 bases are TGCAGTGCTCTGGGACTAGCGGTAAACAACACCGGGGAGCTGTTTTTT.

This chain joins TRBV19 and TRBJ2-7, with D possibly being TRBD2 (6 bases). The CDR3 sequence is 14 residues long. Deletions cut 5 bases from V and 2 bases from J, with 13 bases between. CDR1 is LNHDA and CDR2 is SQIVND in the germline V gene (reference sequence). In nucleotides, the CDR3 is TGTGCCAGTAGTCGTACTAGCAGAGCCTACGAGCAGTACTTC. Amino acids: CASSRTSRAYEQYF.

This clonotype was seen at least ten times. The chain links TRBV4-1 to TRBJ2-7, with 8 bases lining up with TRBD2. Germline V CDR1 and CDR2: MGHRA, YSYEKL. J gave up 3 bases and V 1 base, and 2 bases lay outside the gene matches. The CDR3 is 14 residues long. CDR3: CASSQGLANYEQYF. CDR3 in DNA: TGCGCCAGCAGCCAAGGACTAGCGAACTACGAGCAGTACTTC.

This clonotype was seen repeatedly, ten times or more. V and J are TRBV10-1 and TRBJ2-1; no clear D gene. This CDR3 spans 14 amino acids. Deletions cut 0 bases from V and 6 bases from J, with 9 bases between. Germline loops: CDR1 WNHNN, CDR2 SYGVQD (reference sequence). The CDR3 protein is CASSESGIGNEQFF. The CDR3 bases are TGCGCCAGCAGTGAGTCAGGGATTGGCAATGAGCAGTTCTTC.

This rearrangement joins TRBV29-1 to TRBJ2-7, with 7 bases lining up with TRBD1. This CDR3 has 12 residues. V shed 5 bases and J 3 bases; nucleotides not matched to a gene: 4. Germline loops: CDR1 SQVTM, CDR2 ANQGSEA. The CDR3 loop reads CSVWAGGYEQYF. The DNA of the CDR3 is TGCAGCGTTTGGGCAGGGGGCTACGAGCAGTACTTC.

Points on this clonotype: A read error is possible here, since a much larger clone lies one base away. The V gene is TRBV20-1, the J gene TRBJ2-7, with D tentatively TRBD2 (5 bases). The tail of the sequence fits TRBJ2-1 better, so the J call may be wrong. This CDR3 is 11 amino acids long. The germline V gene has CDR1 DFQATT and CDR2 SNEGSKA (reference sequence). As DNA, the CDR3 is TGCAGTGTGGAGGAGTACTACGAGCAGTTCTTC. It codes for CSVEEYYEQFF.

Concerning this clonotype: This may be a read error: a much more frequent sequence differs by one nucleotide. In this CDR3 the conserved last residue, phenylalanine or tryptophan, is missing, so a read error is likely. J is TRBJ2-5 and V is TRBV5-1; D possibly corresponds to TRBD2 (6 bases). Trimming took 0 bases from V and 5 from J, leaving 8 bases between them. Per the germline V gene, CDR1 is SGHRS and CDR2 is YFSETQ. This CDR3 has 13 amino acids. CDR3 amino acids: CASSLGRAETQYY. The CDR3 region has the DNA TGCGCCAGCAGCTTGGGGAGGGCTGAGACCCAGTACTAC.

This clonotype was seen at least ten times. The CDR3, as DNA: TGTGCCAGCAGCTTAAGGACTAGCGGGAGGGTCGGGGAGCTGTTTTTT. Encoded protein: CASSLRTSGRVGELFF. This sequence joins TRBV11-2 and TRBJ2-2; 15 positions agree with TRBD2. Unmatched junction bases numbered 2, after V lost 2 bases and J lost 7 bases. Germline V gene data show CDR1 as SGHAT and CDR2 as FQNNGV. The CDR3 has 16 amino acids.

The V gene is TRBV19, the J gene TRBJ1-4; no clear D. Trimming shortened V by 7 bases and J by 7 bases, and 22 bases separated the two germline ends. The CDR3 consists of 16 residues. Germline V gene sequence: CDR1 LNHDA, CDR2 SQIVND (reference sequence). DNA for the CDR3: TGTGCCAGTACCGCACACAGCGCCAGAAGGATTGAAAAACTGTTTTTT. Protein sequence: CASTAHSARRIEKLFF.

V usage is TRBV5-6 and J usage is TRBJ2-1, with 8 bases aligning to TRBD1. V gave up 5 bases and J gave up 8 bases; unmatched junction bases: 9. The length of the CDR3 is 14 residues. Per the germline V gene, CDR1 is SGHDT and CDR2 is YYEEEE. The CDR3, as DNA: TGTGCCAGCAGTGCCTCGGACAGGGAGGATGAGCAGTTCTTC. Its translation: CASSASDREDEQFF.

A few counts support this clonotype. The chain employs TRBV5-1 and TRBJ2-7, with unresolved D. The germline CDR1 and CDR2 sequences are SGHRS and YFSETQ. Trimming removed 1 base from V and 4 bases from J, with 6 bases in between. The CDR3 is 12 amino acids. CDR3 DNA: TGCGCCAGCAGCTTGTACGAATACGAGCAGTACTTC. Amino acid sequence: CASSLYEYEQYF.

The chain combines TRBV20-1 with TRBJ1-2, with D possibly TRBD1 on 5 matching bases. Germline CDR1 reads DFQATT; CDR2 reads SNEGSKA (reference sequence). The CDR3 has 14 residues. CDR3 loop: CSDLPDTVNYGYTF. The CDR3 nucleotides are TGCAGCGACCTCCCGGACACGGTTAACTATGGCTACACCTTC.

The chain combines TRBV13 with TRBJ2-7; 9 nucleotides agree with TRBD1. Trimming took 6 bases from V and 3 from J; bases not matched to a gene: 6. The CDR3 length is 14 residues. CDR1 is PRHDT and CDR2 is FYEKMQ in the germline V gene (reference sequence). The CDR3 reads CASSSRDRDYEQYF. The CDR3 bases are TGTGCCAGCAGTTCCCGGGACAGGGACTACGAGCAGTACTTC.

The gene calls are TRBV7-9 and TRBJ2-6; either TRBD1 or TRBD2 may supply D (5 bases each). Germline V gives CDR1 SEHNR, CDR2 FQNEAQ (reference sequence). The CDR3 is 16 amino acids. Trimming cost V 7 bases and J 0 bases, with 13 bases left between them. The CDR3 DNA reads TGTGCCAGCAACCACGGGGCAGGCTCTGGGGCCAACGTCCTGACTTTC. Protein sequence: CASNHGAGSGANVLTF.

The chain couples TRBV6-1 to TRBJ2-7, with 10 bases that match TRBD2. CDR1 MNHNS and CDR2 SASEGT come from the germline V gene. V trimming: 6 bases; J trimming: 3 bases; junction bases outside the gene matches: 5. The CDR3 runs 14 residues. The CDR3 protein is CASRQAGGSYEQYF. In DNA, the CDR3 is TGTGCCAGCAGGCAAGCGGGAGGGAGCTACGAGCAGTACTTC.

The rearrangement links TRBV6-5 to TRBJ2-1, with a tentative D call TRBD2 (5 bases). This CDR3 region has 14 residues. Trimming took 0 bases from V and 9 from J, leaving 12 bases between them. The germline V gene has CDR1 MNHEY and CDR2 SVGAGI. The CDR3 DNA follows: TGTGCCAGCAGTTACTCGAGGGTGTCGAGTGAGCAGTTCTTC. This gives the protein CASSYSRVSSEQFF.

This clonotype was detected ten times or more. The chain recombines TRBV6-1 with TRBJ1-1; 8 bases are shared with TRBD1. The CDR3 is made up of 15 amino acids. V shed 5 bases, J shed 5 bases, and the junction held 10 bases outside the gene matches. Germline V CDR1 and CDR2: MNHNS, SASEGT. The CDR3 reads CASSFRTGRRTEAFF. The CDR3 coding sequence is TGTGCCAGCAGTTTCCGGACAGGGCGAAGGACTGAAGCTTTCTTT.

This clonotype was detected ten times or more. The chain uses TRBV7-9 and TRBJ2-1; 7 nucleotides line up with TRBD1. V trimming: 5 bases; J trimming: 4 bases; junction bases outside the gene matches: 11. The germline V gene has CDR1 SEHNR and CDR2 FQNEAQ (reference sequence). The CDR3 contains 16 residues. CDR3 amino acids: CASSPRTGEHYNEQFF. The CDR3 bases are TGTGCCAGCAGCCCCCGGACAGGCGAACATTACAATGAGCAGTTCTTC.

This clonotype was seen at least ten times. The V and J genes are TRBV7-2 and TRBJ1-2; perhaps TRBD1 as D (5 bases). With 4 bases removed from V and 2 bases from J, the gap between germline ends came to 14 bases. There are 15 residues in the CDR3. Looked up from germline, CDR1 is SGHTA and CDR2 is FQGNSA. The DNA for the CDR3 is TGTGCCAGCAGCTCCTTGACGTGGGACAACTATGGCTACACCTTC. Translation: CASSSLTWDNYGYTF. The whole variable domain, filled in from reference TRBV7-2 and TRBJ1-2, reads GAGVSQSPSNKVTEKGKDVELRCDPISGHTALYWYRQSLGQGLEFLIYFQGNSAPDKSGLPSDRFSAERTGGSVSTLTIQRTQQEDSAVYLCASSSLTWDNYGYTFGSGTRLTVV.

This clonotype showed up many times. The V gene is TRBV24-1, the J gene TRBJ2-1, with 10 bases fitting TRBD2. The CDR3 runs to 17 residues. Germline-derived CDR1 and CDR2 are KGHDR and SFDVKD. V dropped 3 bases and J dropped 7; count of bases not matched to a gene: 11. The CDR3 DNA follows: TGTGCCACCAGTGATCCTTCCGCCAATAGCGGGAGGAATGAGCAGTTCTTC. Translating gives CATSDPSANSGRNEQFF.

This clonotype was observed a few times. This rearrangement joins TRBV5-6 to TRBJ2-2; 8 bases align to TRBD1. V lost 1 base and J lost 9; bases outside the gene matches: 5. The CDR3 consists of 14 residues. Germline CDR1 SGHDT, CDR2 YYEEEE. This CDR3 reads CASSLSQGVWELFF. The CDR3 nucleotides are TGTGCCAGCAGCTTGTCACAGGGGGTATGGGAGCTGTTTTTT.

The chain recombines TRBV28 with TRBJ2-5; 10 bases line up with TRBD1. CDR3 size: 15 residues. V shed 5 bases and J 5 bases; nucleotides not matched to a gene: 8. In germline, CDR1 is MDHEN, CDR2 SYDVKM. Here the CDR3 reads CASSPPGTGAETQYF. The CDR3, as DNA: TGTGCCAGCAGTCCTCCCGGGACAGGGGCGGAGACCCAGTACTTC.

The table lists this clonotype with many counts. J is TRBJ2-1 and V is TRBV30; 10 bases map to TRBD2. The CDR3 has 14 residues. The germline gives CDR1 GTSNPN, CDR2 SVGIG (reference sequence). The J segment lost 9 bases and the V segment lost 5 bases, leaving 10 bases of the junction unmatched. CDR3 sequence reads: CAWGPGLAKSEQFF. The CDR3, as DNA: TGTGCCTGGGGACCGGGACTAGCGAAGAGTGAGCAGTTCTTC.

This clonotype was seen repeatedly, ten times or more. This sequence joins TRBV5-1 and TRBJ2-7; no reliable D call. The CDR3 runs to 17 residues. Germline CDR1 is SGHRS and CDR2 is YFSETQ. V lost 0 bases to trimming and J lost 5 bases, with 21 bases between them. This chain's CDR3 is CASSLAPAGNGVDEQYF. In DNA form, the CDR3 reads TGCGCCAGCAGCTTGGCTCCAGCAGGTAATGGTGTCGACGAGCAGTACTTC.

There are many counts of this clonotype. This sequence joins TRBV27 and TRBJ2-3; D is unresolved. Germline assignment: CDR1 MNHEY and CDR2 SMNVEV (reference sequence). The CDR3 extends over 14 amino acids. Trimming removed 1 base from V and 2 bases from J, with 7 bases in between. Here the CDR3 reads CASSLFQITDTQYF. CDR3 DNA sequence: TGTGCCAGCAGTTTATTTCAGATCACAGATACGCAGTATTTT.

This clonotype was counted ten times or more. The genes are TRBV9 and TRBJ2-7; 9 bases map to TRBD2. Per the germline V gene, CDR1 is SGDLS and CDR2 is YYNGEE. Trimming removed 4 bases from V and 6 bases from J; junction bases left unmatched: 11. The CDR3 is 15 residues long. In DNA form, the CDR3 reads TGTGCCAGCAGCCCCAGACTAGCGGTGGCTGGCGAGCAGTACTTC. Protein: CASSPRLAVAGEQYF.

Of note for this clonotype: A read error is possible here, since a much larger clone lies one base away. V usage is TRBV27 and J usage is TRBJ1-1; D unresolved. Germline-derived CDR1 and CDR2 are MNHEY and SMNVEV (reference sequence). There are 14 residues in the CDR3. CDR3 DNA sequence: TGTGCCAGCGGTTTTAACGGGGTGAACACTGAAGCTTTCTTT. It encodes CASGFNGVNTEAFF.